This TCR beta chain was recovered during a study of T cell responses to AZD1222 COVID-19 vaccine (TCRdb year 2021). With respect to the entire study: A total of about 240 trial participants underwent TCR sequencing, of whom about 210 received two doses of AZD1222 and 26 received two doses of the MenACWY control vaccine. Enrollment into the trials was organized by age into subgroups of 18-55, 56-69 and 70-plus years, and those subgroups contained about 150, 27 and 61 TCR-sequenced participants, respectively. Overall study results and their limits: Because no day 14 peak-response samples were available, repertoires were characterized only after the peak T cell response. Conclusions about previously exposed vaccinees are limited, since just five or six AZD1222 recipients were seropositive for SARS-CoV-2 at baseline. The 56-69-year group was small, and its depth increase did not reach significance, likely because of low power. Nearly half of unique spike-specific TCRs reportedly recognized epitopes outside regions mutated in the B.1.351 and B.1.1.7 variants. Participants were mostly white British, with more females than males. The authors suggested clonal diversity may have been underestimated. Vaccine-associated CD4 TCRs spanned the whole spike protein, with dominant responses in regions 160-218 and 743-854. A significant rise in spike-specific TCR breadth and depth was observed after two AZD1222 doses relative to day 0 and relative to MenACWY recipients.

The CDR3 regions of human TCRbeta chains were analyzed by immunosequencing. On the study's bioinformatics: Repertoire TCRs were checked for matches against a reference library of SARS-CoV-2-specific TCRs that had been generated using the MIRA antigen-specificity platform. Breadth was defined as the fraction of unique TCRs that were SARS-CoV-2-associated, and depth was defined as the fraction of total T cells that were SARS-CoV-2-associated. Using the MIRA data, each spike-specific TCR was assigned both to the spike region to which the TCR was reactive and to a CD4 or CD8 class. Log10-transformed breadth and depth values were compared by one-way ANOVA with Sidak's multiple comparisons tests. This immuneACCESS table, as held by TCRdb, lists in-frame sequences with V and J called but not all clones. Of the missing ones, under half trace to an unresolved V gene in checked studies; the others have no known cause. V and J calls and clone size are copied from that table; D and trimming were computed from the DNA. This sample gives 120,000 to 150,000 clones in total; roughly four fifths of them show up just once. Clones ranked in the top ten supply roughly 4.3% of the sample.

Notes on this clone: No antigen is known for it. No much larger clone exists at a distance of one base, and base qualities are not known.

What this sample's time point label stands for: baseline before first vaccination. The treatment or condition tag for this specimen amounts to: meningococcal conjugate vaccine given as trial control. Vaccinee samples were obtained from the UK trials COV001 and COV002, which included a single-blind randomized controlled phase 2/3 trial of AZD1222 (ChAdOx1 nCoV-19) in healthy adults. For TCRbeta chain sequencing, PBMC samples were collected from trial participants at day 0 and at day 28 after the second dose. The germline V gene specifies SNHLY as CDR1 and FYNNEI as CDR2. From the cysteine up to the phenylalanine, the CDR3 has a length of 17 residues. Only CDR3 DNA remains: 51 bases, in frame from the first base. V is cut by 0 bases and J by 4 bases, and the space between the germline ends is 18 bases.

This TCR was recovered from an adult in good health. The chain is assembled from TRBV2 and TRBJ1-1; TRBD1 is perhaps the D gene, given 6 matching bases. Sample: peripheral blood, taken on day 0 of MenACWY control vaccination. The encoded CDR3 is CASSEALGTRDGTEAFF. The nucleotide sequence is TGTGCCAGCAGTGAAGCGCTAGGGACACGAGATGGCACTGAAGCTTTCTTT.